The entry below describes one T cell receptor beta chain. Its specificity is not known. At one end, the junction sequence differs from germline, possibly due to a read error. Naive CD4+ cells had CD25+ Tregs removed. Semi-nested PCR with Nested Universal Primer A followed constant-region reverse priming of full-length variable regions. Each CDR3 protein is one row after TCRdb ran MiXCR on the 5' RACE reads. Here the sample spans about 53,000 distinct CDR3 sequences, around 25% being singletons. The CDR3 sequence is 15 residues long. Germline-derived CDR1 and CDR2 are MDHEN and SYDVKM. Broader study findings: Tumor-infiltrating Treg TCR alpha and beta sequences overlapped most with tumor naive CD4+ T cells, then blood naive. Tumor memory CD4+ T cell TCR gene usage was found to cluster with blood and lymph node memory CD4+ cells and with lymph node naive CD4+ cells.

This sequence originates from a female donor with breast cancer. This chain uses TRBV28 with TRBJ2-4; D possibly corresponds to TRBD1 (6 bases). Sequencing was performed on tumor-infiltrating naive CD4+ T cells sorted from the breast tumor. Specified subset: naive CD4+ T cells, CD4+CD45RA+CD25-. The CDR3 sequence: CASSSPQGIQNIQHF. As DNA, the CDR3 is TGTGCCAGCAGCTCTCCTCAGGGGATCCAAAACATTCAGCACTTC.